One sample yielded the 29 T cell receptor beta chains listed below, sequenced in a study of shared clonotypes between healthy human individuals. The naive CD8 subset, CD45RO-negative cells positively selected for CCR7, excluded terminally differentiated effector memory CD45RA+ cells. Repertoires were generated with immunoSEQ multiplex PCR, while TCRdb's copy carries only in-frame clones and drops some. The sample lists more than 500,000 clones; about 95% were seen once. The material sequenced was naive CD8+ T cells sorted from blood. Source of these receptors: a woman in her 30s in good health.

V is TRBV5-4 and J is TRBJ2-7, with unresolved D. Germline V gene lookup returns CDR1 SGHNT and CDR2 YYREEE (reference sequence). The CDR3 loop spans 13 amino acids. The V end lost 4 bases, the J end lost 1 base, and 9 bases lay between the germline ends. CDR3 residues: CASSLGISYEQYF. The CDR3 bases are TGTGCCAGCAGCCTGGGGATATCCTACGAGCAGTACTTC.

This clone was detected a few times. This sequence joins TRBV6-5 and TRBJ1-2; D is unclear. Germline loops: CDR1 MNHEY, CDR2 SVGAGI. CDR3 length: 11 amino acids. The CDR3 protein is CAARRNYGYTF. DNA for the CDR3: TGTGCGGCGCGGAGAAACTATGGCTACACCTTC.

The rearrangement uses TRBV15 and TRBJ2-7; 7 bases fit TRBD1. The trim removed 4 bases at V and 2 bases at J, leaving 14 bases unmatched. Germline values: CDR1 LNHNV, CDR2 YYDKDF (reference sequence). The CDR3 runs to 17 residues. The CDR3 sequence: CATSTFQGTGEPYEQYF. As DNA, the CDR3 is TGTGCCACCAGCACTTTCCAGGGAACAGGGGAACCCTACGAGCAGTACTTC.

The V and J genes are TRBV9 and TRBJ2-3; D is undetermined. The CDR3 loop spans 14 amino acids. Germline V lookup: CDR1 SGDLS, CDR2 YYNGEE. Trimming shortened V by 1 base and J by 4 bases, and 10 bases separated the two germline ends. CDR3 in DNA: TGTGCCAGCAGCGTATTACCGTCGGCAGATACGCAGTATTTT. Residues: CASSVLPSADTQYF.

Concerning this clone: The same CDR3 arises from other DNA sequences in this sample as well. This chain links TRBV28 with TRBJ2-7, with D hard to call. CDR1 and CDR2 (germline): MDHEN, SYDVKM. This CDR3 region has 12 residues. The germline V and J ends were trimmed by 4 bases and 4 bases, with 8 bases remaining between them. CDR3 DNA sequence: TGTGCCAGCAGTTCCGTTGGTTACGAGCAGTACTTC. Translation gives CASSSVGYEQYF.

The chain links TRBV29-1 to TRBJ2-1, with 9 bases fitting TRBD1. The CDR3 sequence is 14 residues long. The ends lost 7 bases at V and 4 bases at J; junction bases unmatched: 8. Germline CDR1 SQVTM, CDR2 ANQGSEA. This CDR3 is CSGSGTGSYNEQFF. The CDR3 DNA is TGCAGCGGTTCCGGGACAGGGTCTTACAATGAGCAGTTCTTC.

Concerning this clone: Other DNA sequences in the same sample also yield this CDR3. The chain uses TRBV27 and TRBJ1-5; D gene unclear. The germline gives CDR1 MNHEY, CDR2 SMNVEV (reference sequence). V gave up 1 base and J gave up 7 bases, with 5 bases separating them. The CDR3 extends over 12 amino acids. The CDR3 loop reads CASSLLGQPQHF. DNA for the CDR3: TGTGCCAGCAGTTTATTAGGGCAGCCCCAGCATTTT.

The chain joins TRBV9 to TRBJ2-7; 9 bases match TRBD1. V trimming: 2 bases; J trimming: 4 bases; junction bases outside the gene matches: 4. There are 14 residues in the CDR3. Germline assignment: CDR1 SGDLS and CDR2 YYNGEE. CDR3 in DNA: TGTGCCAGCAGCGTCCGTGACAGGGGGTACGAGCAGTACTTC. Its protein is CASSVRDRGYEQYF.

V is TRBV19 and J is TRBJ2-7; 10 bases fit TRBD2. Trimming removed 6 bases from V and 5 bases from J; junction bases left unmatched: 7. The CDR3 is 14 amino acids. From germline, CDR1 is LNHDA and CDR2 SQIVND (reference sequence). For the CDR3, the DNA is TGTGCCAGTAGCCCAGCGGGAGGGCCGAACGAGCAGTACTTC. Its protein product is CASSPAGGPNEQYF.

About this clone itself: The sample contains more than one DNA sequence encoding this CDR3. The chain has TRBV28 and TRBJ2-7; no clear D gene. V lost 2 bases and J lost 7, with 6 bases in between. The CDR3 is made up of 11 amino acids. Germline-derived CDR1 and CDR2 are MDHEN and SYDVKM. The CDR3 here is CASSLLGEQYF. The CDR3 coding sequence is TGTGCCAGCAGTTTACTGGGGGAGCAGTACTTC.

This clone was observed once. This chain joins TRBV11-2 and TRBJ2-5; no definite D call. V gave up 5 bases and J gave up 5 bases, with 12 bases separating them. The CDR3 has 13 amino acids. Germline loops: CDR1 SGHAT, CDR2 FQNNGV. As DNA, the CDR3 is TGTGCCAGCAGCAAAGGGAATTACGAGACCCAGTACTTC. It codes for CASSKGNYETQYF.

The V call is TRBV7-9, the J call TRBJ2-1, with 12 bases identical to TRBD2. The junction had 11 bases not matched to a gene; V was cut back by 5 bases and J by 9 bases. The germline V gene encodes CDR1 SEHNR and CDR2 FQNEAQ (reference sequence). The CDR3 sequence is 16 residues long. CDR3: CASSVQPGLAGGEQFF. CDR3 nucleotide sequence: TGTGCCAGCAGCGTACAACCGGGACTAGCGGGTGGTGAGCAGTTCTTC. The whole variable domain, filled in from reference TRBV7-9 and TRBJ2-1, reads DTGVSQNPRHKITKRGQNVTFRCDPISEHNRLYWYRQTLGQGPEFLTYFQNEAQLEKSRLLSDRFSAERPKGSFSTLEIQRTEQGDSAMYLCASSVQPGLAGGEQFFGPGTRLTVL.

This chain joins TRBV21-1 and TRBJ2-3; the table's D call, TRBD2, was not checked against the DNA. TRBV21-1 counts as a pseudogene. The CDR3 runs 16 residues. As DNA, the CDR3 is TGTGCCAGCAGCAAAGGTGGTAGCGGGAGGAGAGATACGCAGTATTTT. It codes for CASSKGGSGRRDTQYF.

Note on this clone: Other DNA sequences within the sample encode an identical CDR3. The J gene is TRBJ2-7, the V gene TRBV19, with 11 positions matching TRBD2. V shed 4 bases, J shed 4 bases, and the junction held 3 bases outside the gene matches. The CDR3 extends over 14 amino acids. Germline-derived CDR1 and CDR2 are LNHDA and SQIVND (reference sequence). CDR3 sequence (DNA): TGTGCCAGTAGTACCGGGACTAGCGGATACGAGCAGTACTTC. Its protein is CASSTGTSGYEQYF.

Regarding this clone: Other DNA sequences within the sample encode an identical CDR3. This chain uses TRBV5-1 with TRBJ1-1; D call uncertain. This CDR3 is built from 13 residues. V was pared by 4 bases and J by 2 bases, with 9 bases between. Looked up from germline, CDR1 is SGHRS and CDR2 is YFSETQ. The CDR3 DNA reads as TGCGCCAGCAGCCCGCGGGAAAACACTGAAGCTTTCTTT. It is translated as CASSPRENTEAFF.

This chain connects TRBV19 to TRBJ2-7; weak D call: TRBD2 (6 bases). The V end was cut by 3 bases, the J end by 0 bases, with 18 bases between. The CDR3 is 17 amino acids. CDR1 and CDR2 (germline): LNHDA, SQIVND (reference sequence). The CDR3 bases are TGTGCCAGTAGTATTGGTCCCTTAGCGGAGGGCTCCTACGAGCAGTACTTC. Protein sequence: CASSIGPLAEGSYEQYF.

The genes are TRBV27 and TRBJ2-1; D uncertain. The CDR3 is 14 residues long. CDR1 MNHEY and CDR2 SMNVEV come from the germline V gene (reference sequence). The ends were cut back, 0 bases at V and 2 bases at J, with 5 bases in the middle. CDR3 DNA: TGTGCCAGCAGTTTATCGAACCCCTACAATGAGCAGTTCTTC. This codes for CASSLSNPYNEQFF.

The V gene is TRBV19, the J gene TRBJ1-1; the match to TRBD1 covers 10 bases. V gave up 6 bases and J gave up 4 bases; unmatched junction bases: 5. The CDR3 extends over 14 amino acids. Germline CDR1 and CDR2: LNHDA and SQIVND (reference sequence). This chain's CDR3 is CASRDRGYFTEAFF. CDR3 DNA: TGTGCCAGTAGGGACAGGGGGTATTTCACTGAAGCTTTCTTT.

The chain combines TRBV11-2 with TRBJ2-1; D perhaps matches TRBD1 (6 bases). The CDR3 has 14 amino acids. Per the germline V gene, CDR1 is SGHAT and CDR2 is FQNNGV. V lost 2 bases, J lost 9 bases, and 14 bases lay in between. Here the CDR3 DNA reads TGTGCCAGCAGCTTACGCTCTCTAGGGGGTGAGCAGTTCTTC. This encodes CASSLRSLGGEQFF.

This clone has just one count. The chain has TRBV10-3 and TRBJ2-6, with 9 bases identical to TRBD1. J lost 3 bases, V lost 4 bases, and 4 bases had no gene match. Germline V gene lookup returns CDR1 ENHRY and CDR2 SYGVKD. This CDR3 is 16 amino acids long. CDR3 sequence reads: CAISVGTGSGANVLTF. The CDR3 nucleotides read TGTGCCATCAGTGTAGGGACAGGGAGTGGGGCCAACGTCCTGACTTTC.

The chain couples TRBV5-6 to TRBJ2-7; possibly TRBD1 for D (6 bases). The CDR3 is 15 amino acids. The ends were cut back, 5 bases at V and 3 bases at J, with 18 bases in the middle. CDR1 and CDR2 from the germline V gene are SGHDT and YYEEEE. The CDR3 coding sequence is TGTGCCAGCAGTATAGGGGGACAAGGGTTCTACGAGCAGTACTTC. Amino acids: CASSIGGQGFYEQYF. Full variable domain (rest looked up from reference TRBV5-6 and TRBJ2-7): DAGVTQSPTHLIKTRGQQVTLRCSPKSGHDTVSWYQQALGQGPQFIFQYYEEEERQRGNFPDRFSGHQFPNYSSELNVNALLLGDSALYLCASSIGGQGFYEQYFGPGTRLTVT.

The chain has TRBV19 and TRBJ2-7; no clear D. The CDR3 contains 14 residues. CDR1 LNHDA and CDR2 SQIVND come from the germline V gene (reference sequence). Trimming left V 3 bases short and J 2 bases short, with 11 bases between. CDR3 in DNA: TGTGCCAGTAGTATTTCCGGCAACCCCTACGAGCAGTACTTC. Residues: CASSISGNPYEQYF.

This chain connects TRBV5-4 to TRBJ2-1; D unresolved. The CDR3 has 13 residues. The V gene lost 4 bases and the J gene lost 12 bases, with 17 bases spanning the gap. CDR1 SGHNT and CDR2 YYREEE come from the germline V gene (reference sequence). The CDR3 DNA reads TGTGCCAGCAGCGGGTCTAGACTCCGCGGGCAGTTCTTC. This gives the protein CASSGSRLRGQFF.

The CDR3 spells CASIPGRPQHF. CDR3 bases: TGTGCCAGCATCCCAGGGCGGCCCCAGCATTTT. The V and J genes are TRBV21-1 and TRBJ1-5; TRBD1, the table's D call, was not compared with the DNA. TRBV21-1 is a listed pseudogene. This CDR3 has 11 amino acids.

This chain links TRBV27 with TRBJ2-2; D is unclear. The V end lost 1 base, the J end lost 1 base, and 7 bases lay between the germline ends. This CDR3 has 15 amino acids. Germline V gene lookup returns CDR1 MNHEY and CDR2 SMNVEV (reference sequence). In DNA form, the CDR3 reads TGTGCCAGCAGTTTATACGGGTGGAACACCGGGGAGCTGTTTTTT. Translating it yields CASSLYGWNTGELFF.

The chain has TRBV6-1 and TRBJ1-2, with a possible D match to TRBD1 (5 bases). Germline CDR1 is MNHNS and CDR2 is SASEGT. The CDR3 consists of 13 residues. V shed 4 bases and J shed 4 bases, with 10 bases lying between them. Here the CDR3 DNA reads TGTGCCAGCAGTGTTTACGGGACCTATGGCTACACCTTC. This gives the protein CASSVYGTYGYTF.

The CDR3 bases are TGTGCCAGCAGCGACACGGTTGGGGGGGCAATCTCCTACGAGCAGTACTTC. Translating it yields CASSDTVGGAISYEQYF. The chain uses TRBV7-8 and TRBJ2-7, with TRBD2 as a possible D gene (7 bases). Between the trimmed V and J ends, which lost 5 bases and 0 bases, there was a span of 20 bases. Germline V gives CDR1 SGHVS, CDR2 FQNEAQ. This CDR3 spans 17 amino acids.

This chain links TRBV6-5 with TRBJ2-1; the D gene is possibly TRBD1 (5 bases). The CDR3 extends over 14 amino acids. The V and J ends lost 6 bases and 3 bases respectively, with 12 bases between them. Germline loops: CDR1 MNHEY, CDR2 SVGAGI. DNA for the CDR3: TGTGCCAGCAGATTTCTCACAGGCTACAATGAGCAGTTCTTC. Translated, it gives CASRFLTGYNEQFF.

The genes are TRBV20-1 and TRBJ2-7; the D is unclear. Per the germline V gene, CDR1 is DFQATT and CDR2 is SNEGSKA (reference sequence). The CDR3 loop spans 10 amino acids. Trimming pared 6 bases from V and 4 bases from J, leaving 7 bases between. The CDR3 DNA reads as TGCAGTGCAACTTTATACGAGCAGTACTTC. Amino acids: CSATLYEQYF.